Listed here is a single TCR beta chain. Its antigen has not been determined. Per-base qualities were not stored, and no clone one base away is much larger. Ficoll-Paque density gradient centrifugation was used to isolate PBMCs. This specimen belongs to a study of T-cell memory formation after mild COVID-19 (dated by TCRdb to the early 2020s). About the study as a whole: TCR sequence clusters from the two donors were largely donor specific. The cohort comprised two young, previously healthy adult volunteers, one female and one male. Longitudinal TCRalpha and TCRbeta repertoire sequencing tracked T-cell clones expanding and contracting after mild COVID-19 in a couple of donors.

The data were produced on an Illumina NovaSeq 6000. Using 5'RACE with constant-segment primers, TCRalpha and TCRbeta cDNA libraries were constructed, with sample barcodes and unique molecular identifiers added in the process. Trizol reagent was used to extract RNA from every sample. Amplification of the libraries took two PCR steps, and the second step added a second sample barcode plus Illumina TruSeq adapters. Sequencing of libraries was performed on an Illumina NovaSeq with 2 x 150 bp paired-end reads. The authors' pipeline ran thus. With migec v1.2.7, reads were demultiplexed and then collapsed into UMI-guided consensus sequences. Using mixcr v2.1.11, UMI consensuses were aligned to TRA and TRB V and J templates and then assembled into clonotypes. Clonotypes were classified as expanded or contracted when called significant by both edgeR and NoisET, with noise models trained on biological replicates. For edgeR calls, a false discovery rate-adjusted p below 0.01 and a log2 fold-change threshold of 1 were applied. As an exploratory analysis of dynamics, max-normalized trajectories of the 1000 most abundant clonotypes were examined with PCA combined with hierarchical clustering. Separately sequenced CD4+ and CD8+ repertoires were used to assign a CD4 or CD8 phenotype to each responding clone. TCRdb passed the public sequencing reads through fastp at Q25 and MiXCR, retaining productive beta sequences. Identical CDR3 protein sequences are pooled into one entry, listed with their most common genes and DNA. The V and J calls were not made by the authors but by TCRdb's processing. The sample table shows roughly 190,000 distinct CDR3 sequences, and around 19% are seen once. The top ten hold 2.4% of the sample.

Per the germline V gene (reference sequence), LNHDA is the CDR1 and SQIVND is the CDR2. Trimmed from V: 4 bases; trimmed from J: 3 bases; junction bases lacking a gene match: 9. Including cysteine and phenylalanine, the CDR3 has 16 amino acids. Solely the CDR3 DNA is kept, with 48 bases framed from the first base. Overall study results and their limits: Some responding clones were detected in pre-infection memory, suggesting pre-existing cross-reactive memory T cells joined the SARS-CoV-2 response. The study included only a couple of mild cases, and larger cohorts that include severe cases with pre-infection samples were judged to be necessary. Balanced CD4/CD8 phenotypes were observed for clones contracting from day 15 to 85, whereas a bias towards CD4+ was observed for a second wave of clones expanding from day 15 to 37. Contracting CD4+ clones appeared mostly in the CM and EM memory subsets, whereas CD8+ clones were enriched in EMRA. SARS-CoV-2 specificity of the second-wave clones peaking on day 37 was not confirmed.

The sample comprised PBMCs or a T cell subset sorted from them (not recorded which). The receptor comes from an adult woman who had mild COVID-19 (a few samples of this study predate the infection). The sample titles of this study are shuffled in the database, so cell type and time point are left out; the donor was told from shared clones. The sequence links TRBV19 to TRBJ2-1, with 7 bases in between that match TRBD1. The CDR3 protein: CASSKAQGSGYNEQFF. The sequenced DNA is TGTGCCAGTAGTAAGGCACAGGGGTCCGGCTACAATGAGCAGTTCTTC.